This T cell receptor beta chain stems from a study of blood T cell repertoires in COVID-19. Turning to the study itself: The samples span acute and convalescent COVID-19 from the United States, Italy and Spain. Nucleic acid was either cDNA or gDNA, and it came from T cells, B-cell-depleted T cells, or PBMCs.

The length of the CDR3 is 16 residues. V dropped 5 bases and J dropped 8 bases, with 21 bases sitting between them. Germline assignment: CDR1 SEHNR and CDR2 FQNEAQ (reference sequence). Original methodology: The assay estimated nucleated cells by amplifying reference gene primers. Repertoires were generated with immunoSEQ multiplex PCR, while TCRdb's copy carries only in-frame clones and drops some. That table supplies the V and J calls and clone size; D and trimming were determined from the DNA. The sample carries 150,000 to 200,000 clones, more than 85% recorded once. V gene TRBV7-9 combines with J gene TRBJ1-4; maybe TRBD1 (6 bases). Specimen: peripheral blood. The receptor's source is a woman of 80 years or more in a cohort sampled during active or convalescent COVID-19. The CDR3 bases are TGTGCCAGCAGCACGAGAGACAGGAACGGTGTGGAAAAACTGTTTTTT. Residues: CASSTRDRNGVEKLFF.